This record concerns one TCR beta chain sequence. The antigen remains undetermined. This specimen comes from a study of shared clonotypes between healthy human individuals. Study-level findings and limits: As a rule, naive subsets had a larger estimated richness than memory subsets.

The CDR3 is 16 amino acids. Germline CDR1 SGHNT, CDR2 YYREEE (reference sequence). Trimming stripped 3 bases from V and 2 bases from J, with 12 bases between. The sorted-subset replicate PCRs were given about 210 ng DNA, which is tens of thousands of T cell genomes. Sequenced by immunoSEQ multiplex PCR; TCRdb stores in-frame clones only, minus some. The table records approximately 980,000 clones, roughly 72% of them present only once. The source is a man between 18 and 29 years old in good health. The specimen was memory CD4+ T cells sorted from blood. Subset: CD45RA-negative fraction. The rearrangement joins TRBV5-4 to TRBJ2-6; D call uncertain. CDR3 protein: CASSSANFAGANVLTF. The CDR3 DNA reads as TGTGCCAGCAGCTCGGCTAACTTTGCTGGGGCCAACGTCCTGACTTTC.